Here is one T cell receptor beta chain with its context. Looked up from germline, CDR1 is MNHEY and CDR2 is SVGAGI. The CDR3 length is 13 residues. V lost 2 bases and J 2 bases, leaving 4 bases between the germline ends. This sample was included in a study of cytomegalovirus exposure and HLA in healthy donors. 13 Jbeta primers and 60 Vbeta primers were used for the PCR. TCRdb keeps only in-frame clones here, not all; method: immunoSEQ multiplex PCR. Of roughly 150,000 clones in the sample, about 74% were seen once. The rearrangement links TRBV6-5 to TRBJ1-5; the D is unclear. The specimen was PBMCs. The source is a male donor in good health and CMV-seronegative. This CDR3 reads CASSYQGNQPQHF. CDR3 nucleotide sequence: TGTGCCAGCAGTTACCAGGGCAATCAGCCCCAGCATTTT.